This entry lists 7 T cell receptor beta chains sequenced from one sample in a study of T cells after yellow fever vaccination. In TCRdb, the 5' RACE reads were re-called with MiXCR into one record per CDR3 protein. The profile covers 150,000 to 200,000 distinct CDR3 sequences, with around 7.3% appearing a single time and 2.5% to 3% taken by the ten largest. Sequenced here: CD4+ T cells sorted from PBMCs, sampled about 5 days after the first yellow fever vaccination. All receptors derive from a young man who received the YFV17D yellow fever vaccine.

This clonotype was recorded many times. V usage is TRBV4-3 and J usage is TRBJ1-5; D uncertain. The germline V gene encodes CDR1 LGHNA and CDR2 YSLEER. The CDR3 extends over 15 amino acids. V lost 0 bases and J 3 bases, leaving 9 bases between the germline ends. This chain's CDR3 is CASSQDVGSNQPQHF. In DNA, the CDR3 is TGCGCCAGCAGCCAAGATGTCGGATCCAATCAGCCCCAGCATTTT.

This clonotype appeared many times. The rearrangement joins TRBV4-3 to TRBJ1-5; tentatively, D is TRBD1 (5 bases). V was shortened by 0 bases and J by 7 bases, with 16 bases between the two germline ends. CDR1 and CDR2 from the germline V gene are LGHNA and YSLEER. The CDR3 contains 16 residues. In DNA, the CDR3 is TGCGCCAGCAGCCAAGATTTGGGGCGAGGGGACCAGCCCCAGCATTTT. Residues: CASSQDLGRGDQPQHF.

This clonotype was recorded at least ten times. J is TRBJ2-1 and V is TRBV5-1; D gene ambiguous. This CDR3 has 15 amino acids. Germline lookup yields CDR1 SGHRS and CDR2 YFSETQ. V shed 0 bases and J shed 0 bases, with 7 bases lying between them. The CDR3 DNA reads as TGCGCCAGCAGCTTGGGGGGTTTCTCCTACAATGAGCAGTTCTTC. The encoded protein is CASSLGGFSYNEQFF.

Written as DNA, the CDR3 is TGCGCCAGCAGCCAGGAGCCTACTCCATACAATGAGCAGTTCTTC. This encodes CASSQEPTPYNEQFF. The chain carries TRBV4-3 and TRBJ2-1; D is uncertain. This CDR3 is 15 amino acids long. Germline V lookup: CDR1 LGHNA, CDR2 YSLEER. V lost 3 bases and J lost 4, with 13 bases in between.

This clonotype was observed a few times. V usage is TRBV28 and J usage is TRBJ2-3, with 11 bases aligning to TRBD2. Germline V gives CDR1 MDHEN, CDR2 SYDVKM. The CDR3 totals 15 residues. With V trimmed by 7 bases and J by 4 bases, 7 bases remained unmatched. CDR3 sequence (DNA): TGTGCCAGCAATCAGGCTAGCGGGGGGCCAGATACGCAGTATTTT. The encoded protein is CASNQASGGPDTQYF.

The sample holds a few counts of this clonotype. The chain has TRBV12-3 or TRBV12-4 and TRBJ2-1; 8 bases map to TRBD2. The CDR3 is 15 amino acids. V was pared by 3 bases and J by 0 bases, with 1 base of the junction left unmatched. The chain's CDR3 is CASSFAGGSYNEQFF. The DNA for the CDR3 is TGTGCCAGCAGTTTTGCGGGGGGCTCCTACAATGAGCAGTTCTTC.

This clonotype was counted many times. The chain employs TRBV19 and TRBJ2-3; tentatively, D is TRBD2 (8 bases). Germline CDR1 LNHDA, CDR2 SQIVND (reference sequence). This CDR3 region has 17 residues. V was clipped by 4 bases and J by 5 bases, with 22 bases between them. The CDR3 protein is CASSTWTSTGEGDTQYF. Written as DNA, the CDR3 is TGTGCCAGTAGTACCTGGACTAGCACAGGGGAGGGAGATACGCAGTATTTT.